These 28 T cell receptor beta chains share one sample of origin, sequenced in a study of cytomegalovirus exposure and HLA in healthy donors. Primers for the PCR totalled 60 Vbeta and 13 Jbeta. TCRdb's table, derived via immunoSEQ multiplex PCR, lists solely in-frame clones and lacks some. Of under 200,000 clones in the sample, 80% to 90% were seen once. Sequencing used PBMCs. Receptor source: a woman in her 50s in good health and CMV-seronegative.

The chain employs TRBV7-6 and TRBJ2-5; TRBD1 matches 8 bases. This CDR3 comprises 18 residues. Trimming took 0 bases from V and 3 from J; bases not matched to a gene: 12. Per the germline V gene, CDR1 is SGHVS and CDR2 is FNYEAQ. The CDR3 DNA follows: TGTGCCAGCAGCTTAGCCCTGACTCAGGGGGCGCGGAAAGAGACCCAGTACTTC. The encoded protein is CASSLALTQGARKETQYF.

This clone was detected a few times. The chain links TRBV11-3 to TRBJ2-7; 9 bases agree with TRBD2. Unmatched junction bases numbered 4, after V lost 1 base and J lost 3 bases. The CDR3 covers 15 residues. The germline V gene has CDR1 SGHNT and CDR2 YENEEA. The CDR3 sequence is CASSLGLAGHYEQYF. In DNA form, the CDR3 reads TGTGCCAGCAGCTTAGGGCTAGCGGGGCACTACGAGCAGTACTTC.

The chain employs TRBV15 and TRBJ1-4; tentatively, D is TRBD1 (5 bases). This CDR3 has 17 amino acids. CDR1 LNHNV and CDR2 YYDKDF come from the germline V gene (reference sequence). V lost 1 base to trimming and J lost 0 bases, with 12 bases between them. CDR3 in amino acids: CATSRVATAATNEKLFF. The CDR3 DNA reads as TGTGCCACCAGCAGAGTGGCGACAGCCGCAACTAATGAAAAACTGTTTTTT.

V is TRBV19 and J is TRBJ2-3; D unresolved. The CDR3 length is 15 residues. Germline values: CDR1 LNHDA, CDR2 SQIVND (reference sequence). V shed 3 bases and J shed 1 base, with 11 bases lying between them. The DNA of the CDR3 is TGTGCCAGTAGTATTTGGCACACCGGCACAGATACGCAGTATTTT. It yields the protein CASSIWHTGTDTQYF.

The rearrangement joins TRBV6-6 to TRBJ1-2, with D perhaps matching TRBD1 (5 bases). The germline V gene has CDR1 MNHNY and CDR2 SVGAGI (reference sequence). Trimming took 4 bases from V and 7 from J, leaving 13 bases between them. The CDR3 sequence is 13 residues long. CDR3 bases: TGTGCCAGCAGTTCCCAGGGTGTCGGTGGCTACACCTTC. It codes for CASSSQGVGGYTF.

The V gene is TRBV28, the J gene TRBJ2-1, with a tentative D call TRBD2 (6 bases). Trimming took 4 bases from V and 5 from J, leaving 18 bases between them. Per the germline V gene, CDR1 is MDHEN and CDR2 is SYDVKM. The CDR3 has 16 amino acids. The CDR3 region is CASSSPSQEGNNEQFF. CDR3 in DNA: TGTGCCAGCAGTTCCCCCAGCCAGGAGGGGAACAATGAGCAGTTCTTC.

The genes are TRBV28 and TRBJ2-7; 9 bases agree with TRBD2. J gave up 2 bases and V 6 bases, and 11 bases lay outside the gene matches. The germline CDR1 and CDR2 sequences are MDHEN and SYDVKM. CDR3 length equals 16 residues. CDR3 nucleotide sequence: TGTGCCAGCAGCTCCCCCGGGCTAGCGGGGCCCTACGAGCAGTACTTC. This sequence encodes CASSSPGLAGPYEQYF.

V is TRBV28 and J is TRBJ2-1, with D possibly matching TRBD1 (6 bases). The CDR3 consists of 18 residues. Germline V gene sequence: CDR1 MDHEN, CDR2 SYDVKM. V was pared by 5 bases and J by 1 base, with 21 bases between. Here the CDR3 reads CASSLVILQGASYNEQFF. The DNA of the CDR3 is TGTGCCAGCAGTCTCGTTATCTTACAGGGAGCGTCCTACAATGAGCAGTTCTTC.

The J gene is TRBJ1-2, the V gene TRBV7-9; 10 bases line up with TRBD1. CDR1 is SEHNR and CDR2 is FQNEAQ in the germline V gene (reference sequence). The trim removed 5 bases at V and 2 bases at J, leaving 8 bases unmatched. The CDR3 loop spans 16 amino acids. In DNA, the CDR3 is TGTGCCAGCAGCCTGGCCGGGACAGGGGTGAACTATGGCTACACCTTC. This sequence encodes CASSLAGTGVNYGYTF.

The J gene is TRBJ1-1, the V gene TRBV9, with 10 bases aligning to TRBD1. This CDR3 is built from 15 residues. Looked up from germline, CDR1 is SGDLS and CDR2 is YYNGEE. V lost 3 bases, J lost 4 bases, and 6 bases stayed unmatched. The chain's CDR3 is CASSAKTGGGTEAFF. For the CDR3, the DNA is TGTGCCAGCAGCGCGAAGACAGGGGGCGGCACTGAAGCTTTCTTT.

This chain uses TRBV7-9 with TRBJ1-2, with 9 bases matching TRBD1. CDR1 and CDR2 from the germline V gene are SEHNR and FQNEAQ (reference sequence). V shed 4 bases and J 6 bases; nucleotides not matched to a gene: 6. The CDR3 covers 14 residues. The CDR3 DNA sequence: TGTGCCAGCAGCTACACTACAGGGGGCAATGGCTACACCTTC. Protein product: CASSYTTGGNGYTF.

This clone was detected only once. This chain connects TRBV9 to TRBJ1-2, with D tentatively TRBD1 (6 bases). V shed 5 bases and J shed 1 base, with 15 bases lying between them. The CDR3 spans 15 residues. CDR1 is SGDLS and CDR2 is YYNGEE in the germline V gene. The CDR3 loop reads CASSVTEGGNYGYTF. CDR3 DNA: TGTGCCAGCAGTGTCACGGAAGGGGGTAACTATGGCTACACCTTC.

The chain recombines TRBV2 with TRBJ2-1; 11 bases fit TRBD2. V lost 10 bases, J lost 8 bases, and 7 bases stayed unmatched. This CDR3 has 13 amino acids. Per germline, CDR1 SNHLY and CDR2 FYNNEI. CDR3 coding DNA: TGTGCCAACGCGGGACTAGCGGTCGATGAGCAGTTCTTC. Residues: CANAGLAVDEQFF. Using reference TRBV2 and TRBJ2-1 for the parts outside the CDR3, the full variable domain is EPEVTQTPSHQVTQMGQEVILRCVPISNHLYFYWYRQILGQKVEFLVSFYNNEISEKSEIFDDQFSVERPDGSNFTLKIRSTKLEDSAMYFCANAGLAVDEQFFGPGTRLTVL.

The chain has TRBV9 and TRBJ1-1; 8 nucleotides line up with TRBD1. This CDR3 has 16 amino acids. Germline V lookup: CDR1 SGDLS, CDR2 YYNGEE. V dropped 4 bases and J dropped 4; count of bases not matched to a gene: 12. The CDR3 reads CASSPHPSTGGTEAFF. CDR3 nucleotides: TGTGCCAGCAGCCCCCATCCTTCTACAGGGGGCACTGAAGCTTTCTTT.

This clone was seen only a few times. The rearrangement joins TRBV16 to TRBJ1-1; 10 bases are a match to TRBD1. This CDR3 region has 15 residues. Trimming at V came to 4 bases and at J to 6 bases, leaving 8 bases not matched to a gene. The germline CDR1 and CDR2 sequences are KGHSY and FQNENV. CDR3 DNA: TGTGCCAGCAGCCCCAGGACAGGGGGTAGCGCTGAAGCTTTCTTT. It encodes CASSPRTGGSAEAFF.

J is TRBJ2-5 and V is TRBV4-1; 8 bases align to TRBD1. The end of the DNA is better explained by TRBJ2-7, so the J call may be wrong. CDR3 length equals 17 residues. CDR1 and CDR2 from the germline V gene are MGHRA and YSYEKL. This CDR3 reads CASSQATGAGVSYEQYF. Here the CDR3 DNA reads TGCGCCAGCAGCCAAGCGACAGGGGCAGGGGTCTCCTACGAGCAGTACTTC.

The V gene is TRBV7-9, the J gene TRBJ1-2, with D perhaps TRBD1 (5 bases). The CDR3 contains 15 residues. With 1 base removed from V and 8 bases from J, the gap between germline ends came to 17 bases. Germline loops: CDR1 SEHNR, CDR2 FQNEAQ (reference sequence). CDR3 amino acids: CASSLGTIRAWGYTF. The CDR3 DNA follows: TGTGCCAGCAGCTTAGGGACAATCCGGGCCTGGGGCTACACCTTC.

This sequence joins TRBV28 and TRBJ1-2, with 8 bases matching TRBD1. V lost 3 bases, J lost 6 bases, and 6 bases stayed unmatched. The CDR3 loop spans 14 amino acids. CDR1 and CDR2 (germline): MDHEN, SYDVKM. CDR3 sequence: CASSLWTGTDGYTF. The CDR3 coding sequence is TGTGCCAGCAGTTTGTGGACAGGGACCGATGGCTACACCTTC.

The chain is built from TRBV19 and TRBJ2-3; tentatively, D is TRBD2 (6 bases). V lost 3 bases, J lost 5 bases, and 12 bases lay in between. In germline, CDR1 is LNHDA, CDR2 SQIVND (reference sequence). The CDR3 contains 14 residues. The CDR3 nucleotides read TGTGCCAGTAGTATGGGCTGGAGGGGAGATACGCAGTATTTT. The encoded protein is CASSMGWRGDTQYF. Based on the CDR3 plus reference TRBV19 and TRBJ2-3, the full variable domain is DGGITQSPKYLFRKEGQNVTLSCEQNLNHDAMYWYRQDPGQGLRLIYYSQIVNDFQKGDIAEGYSVSREKKESFPLTVTSAQKNPTAFYLCASSMGWRGDTQYFGPGTRLTVL.

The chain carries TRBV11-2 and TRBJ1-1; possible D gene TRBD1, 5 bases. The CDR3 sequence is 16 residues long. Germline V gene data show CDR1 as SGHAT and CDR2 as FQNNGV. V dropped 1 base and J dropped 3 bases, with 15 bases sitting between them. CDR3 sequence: CASSLVPGFEDTEAFF. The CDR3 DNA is TGTGCCAGCAGCTTAGTCCCAGGGTTTGAGGACACTGAAGCTTTCTTT.

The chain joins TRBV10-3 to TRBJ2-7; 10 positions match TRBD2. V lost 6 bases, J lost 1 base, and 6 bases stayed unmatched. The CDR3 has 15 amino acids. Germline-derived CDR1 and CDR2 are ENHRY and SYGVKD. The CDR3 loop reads CAIRGGLAESYEQYF. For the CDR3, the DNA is TGTGCCATCAGGGGCGGACTAGCGGAATCCTACGAGCAGTACTTC.

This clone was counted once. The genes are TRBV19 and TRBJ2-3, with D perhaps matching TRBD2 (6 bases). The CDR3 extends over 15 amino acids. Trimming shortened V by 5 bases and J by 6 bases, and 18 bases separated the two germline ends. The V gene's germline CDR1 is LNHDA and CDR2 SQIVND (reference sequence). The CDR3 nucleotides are TGTGCCAGTAGTCTCACCTCAGCGGGCCGGGATACGCAGTATTTT. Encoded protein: CASSLTSAGRDTQYF.

CDR3 DNA sequence: TGCGCCAGCAGCTGGGGACAGGGGAGTGGAAACACCATATATTTT. Protein: CASSWGQGSGNTIYF. This chain uses TRBV4-3 with TRBJ1-3, with 10 bases identical to TRBD1. Trimming cost V 5 bases and J 3 bases; bases outside gene matches: 4. The CDR3 runs 15 residues. The germline CDR1 and CDR2 sequences are LGHNA and YSLEER.

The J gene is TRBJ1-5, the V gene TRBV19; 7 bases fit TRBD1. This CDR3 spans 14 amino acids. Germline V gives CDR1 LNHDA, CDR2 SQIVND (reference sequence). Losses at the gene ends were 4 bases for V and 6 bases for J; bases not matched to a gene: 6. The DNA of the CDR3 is TGTGCCAGTAGTAAGCTAGGGACAGCTCAGCCCCAGCATTTT. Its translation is CASSKLGTAQPQHF.

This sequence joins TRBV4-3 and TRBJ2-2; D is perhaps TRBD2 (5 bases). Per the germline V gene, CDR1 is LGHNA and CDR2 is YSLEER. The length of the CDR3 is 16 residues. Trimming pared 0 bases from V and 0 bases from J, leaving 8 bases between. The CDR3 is CASSQDGRANTGELFF. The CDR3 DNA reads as TGCGCCAGCAGCCAAGATGGGCGGGCGAACACCGGGGAGCTGTTTTTT.

CDR3 amino acids: CASSLGQGGIGNQPQHF. DNA for the CDR3: TGTGCCAGCAGCTTGGGCCAGGGAGGGATCGGCAATCAGCCCCAGCATTTT. The chain carries TRBV5-5 and TRBJ1-5; possible D gene TRBD1, 5 bases. Germline lookup yields CDR1 SGHKS and CDR2 YYEKEE (reference sequence). The CDR3 is 17 residues long. The ends were cut back, 0 bases at V and 2 bases at J, with 15 bases in the middle.

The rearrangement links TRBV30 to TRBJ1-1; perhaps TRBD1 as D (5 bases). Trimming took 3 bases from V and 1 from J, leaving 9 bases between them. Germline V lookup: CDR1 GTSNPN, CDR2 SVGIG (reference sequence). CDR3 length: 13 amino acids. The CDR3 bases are TGTGCCTGGAGACTGACAGCGAACACTGAAGCTTTCTTT. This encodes CAWRLTANTEAFF.

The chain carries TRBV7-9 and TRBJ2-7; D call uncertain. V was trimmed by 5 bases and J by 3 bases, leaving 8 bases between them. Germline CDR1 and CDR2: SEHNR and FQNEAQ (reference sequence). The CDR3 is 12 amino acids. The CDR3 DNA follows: TGTGCCAGCAGCGCCGGTAACTACGAGCAGTACTTC. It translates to CASSAGNYEQYF.